This T cell receptor beta chain derives from a study of blood T cell repertoires in COVID-19. This clone occurred a few times. CDR1 is SGHAT and CDR2 is FQNNGV in the germline V gene. The V end was cut by 1 base, the J end by 0 bases, with 10 bases between. The CDR3 has 16 residues. TCRdb keeps only in-frame clones here, not all; method: immunoSEQ multiplex PCR. In the table there are over 150,000 clones, 60% to 80% of which are singletons. V gene TRBV11-2 combines with J gene TRBJ1-3; D might be TRBD1 (5 bases). What was sequenced was peripheral blood. The clonotype originates from a man between 65 and 80 years old with acute or convalescent COVID-19. For the CDR3, the DNA is TGTGCCAGCAGCTTAGTCGCGGGACCCTCTGGAAACACCATATATTTT. Protein: CASSLVAGPSGNTIYF.